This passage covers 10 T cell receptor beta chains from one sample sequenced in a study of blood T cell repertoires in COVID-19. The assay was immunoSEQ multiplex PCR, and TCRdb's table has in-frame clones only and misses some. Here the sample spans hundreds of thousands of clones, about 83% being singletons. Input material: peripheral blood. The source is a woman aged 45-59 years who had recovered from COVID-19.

The CDR3 sequence is CASSFPGQNYGYTF. The CDR3 bases are TGCGCCAGCAGCTTTCCGGGACAGAACTATGGCTACACCTTC. The rearrangement links TRBV5-1 to TRBJ1-2, with 7 positions matching TRBD1. J lost 2 bases, V lost 2 bases, and 3 bases had no gene match. Germline V gives CDR1 SGHRS, CDR2 YFSETQ. The CDR3 extends over 14 amino acids.

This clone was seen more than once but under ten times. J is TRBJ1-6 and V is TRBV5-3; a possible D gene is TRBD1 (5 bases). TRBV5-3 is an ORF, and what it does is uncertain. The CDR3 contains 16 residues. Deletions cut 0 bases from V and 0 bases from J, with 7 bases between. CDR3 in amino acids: CARSLDRSSYNSPLHF. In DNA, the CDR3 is TGTGCCAGAAGCTTGGACAGGAGCTCCTATAATTCACCCCTCCACTTT.

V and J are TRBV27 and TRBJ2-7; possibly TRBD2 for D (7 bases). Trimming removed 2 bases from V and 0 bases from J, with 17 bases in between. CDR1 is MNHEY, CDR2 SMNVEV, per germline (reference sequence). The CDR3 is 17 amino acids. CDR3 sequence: CASSLLGGGESSYEQYF. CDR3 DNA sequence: TGTGCCAGCAGTTTACTAGGGGGAGGGGAGAGCTCCTACGAGCAGTACTTC.

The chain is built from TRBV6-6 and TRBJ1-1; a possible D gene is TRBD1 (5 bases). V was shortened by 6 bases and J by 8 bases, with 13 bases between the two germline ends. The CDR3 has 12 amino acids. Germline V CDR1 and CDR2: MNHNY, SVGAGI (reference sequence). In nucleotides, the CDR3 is TGTGCCAGCAGCTACGGGGCACAGGAAGCTTTCTTT. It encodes CASSYGAQEAFF.

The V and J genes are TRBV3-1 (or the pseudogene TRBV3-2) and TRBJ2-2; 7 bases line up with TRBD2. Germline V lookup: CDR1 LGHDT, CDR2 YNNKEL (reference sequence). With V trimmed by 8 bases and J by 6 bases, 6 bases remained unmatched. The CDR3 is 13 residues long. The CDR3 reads CASGGLAAGELFF. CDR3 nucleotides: TGTGCCAGCGGCGGCCTAGCGGCCGGGGAGCTGTTTTTT.

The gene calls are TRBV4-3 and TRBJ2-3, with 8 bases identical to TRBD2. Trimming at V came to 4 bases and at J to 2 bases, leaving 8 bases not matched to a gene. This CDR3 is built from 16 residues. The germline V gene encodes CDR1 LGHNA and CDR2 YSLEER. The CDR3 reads CASSRVAGLDTDTQYF. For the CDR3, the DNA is TGCGCCAGCAGCCGGGTAGCGGGACTAGACACAGATACGCAGTATTTT.

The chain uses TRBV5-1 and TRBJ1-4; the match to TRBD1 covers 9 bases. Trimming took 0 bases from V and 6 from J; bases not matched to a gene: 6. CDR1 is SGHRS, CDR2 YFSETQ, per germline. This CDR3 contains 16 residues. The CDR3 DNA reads TGCGCCAGCAGCTTGGGAGGGACAGGGAAGTATGAAAAACTGTTTTTT. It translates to CASSLGGTGKYEKLFF.

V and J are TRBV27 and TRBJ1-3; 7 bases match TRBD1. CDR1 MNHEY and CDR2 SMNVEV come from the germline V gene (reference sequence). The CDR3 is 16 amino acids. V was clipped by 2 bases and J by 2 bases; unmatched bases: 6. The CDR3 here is CASSLTLTGAGNTIYF. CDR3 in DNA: TGTGCCAGCAGTTTAACCTTAACAGGGGCTGGAAACACCATATATTTT.

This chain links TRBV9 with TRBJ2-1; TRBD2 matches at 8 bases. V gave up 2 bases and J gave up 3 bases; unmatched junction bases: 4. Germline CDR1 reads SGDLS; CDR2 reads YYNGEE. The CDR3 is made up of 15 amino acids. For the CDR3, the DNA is TGTGCCAGCAGCGTCAGCGCGGGAGGCTACAATGAGCAGTTCTTC. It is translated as CASSVSAGGYNEQFF.

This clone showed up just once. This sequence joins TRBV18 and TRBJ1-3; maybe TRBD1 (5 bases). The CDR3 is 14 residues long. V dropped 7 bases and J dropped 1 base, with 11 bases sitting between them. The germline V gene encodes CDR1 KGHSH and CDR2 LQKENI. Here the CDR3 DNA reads TGTGCCAGCTTAACCACAGGATCTGGAAACACCATATATTTT. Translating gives CASLTTGSGNTIYF.